The T cell receptor beta chain under discussion was sequenced for a study of T cells after posttransplantation cyclophosphamide. Findings and limits, study-wide: Skin or GI-infiltrating T cells shared few TRB sequences with blood. TRB clonality was highly associated with recipient CMV seropositivity and reactivation. Donor CD8+ memory clones often dominated recipient blood repertoires at later times.

The CDR3 runs to 14 residues. Germline values: CDR1 SGHRS, CDR2 YFSETQ. The V end lost 0 bases, the J end lost 5 bases, and 11 bases lay between the germline ends. Sequencing was performed with immunoSEQ multiplex PCR; in TCRdb, only in-frame clones are kept and a portion is missing. The counts give some 46,000 clones, none of them seen only once; about 2% is held by the top ten. This clone was detected ten times or more. No antigen is known for it. This clonotype was sampled from a middle-aged man in good health, CMV-negative, and a related stem cell transplant donor. The sample consisted of PBMCs. V and J are TRBV5-1 and TRBJ2-5; a weak D match, TRBD2 (6 bases). The CDR3 DNA follows: TGCGCCAGCAGCTTGGCGTCGGGAGATGAGACCCAGTACTTC. Translating gives CASSLASGDETQYF.